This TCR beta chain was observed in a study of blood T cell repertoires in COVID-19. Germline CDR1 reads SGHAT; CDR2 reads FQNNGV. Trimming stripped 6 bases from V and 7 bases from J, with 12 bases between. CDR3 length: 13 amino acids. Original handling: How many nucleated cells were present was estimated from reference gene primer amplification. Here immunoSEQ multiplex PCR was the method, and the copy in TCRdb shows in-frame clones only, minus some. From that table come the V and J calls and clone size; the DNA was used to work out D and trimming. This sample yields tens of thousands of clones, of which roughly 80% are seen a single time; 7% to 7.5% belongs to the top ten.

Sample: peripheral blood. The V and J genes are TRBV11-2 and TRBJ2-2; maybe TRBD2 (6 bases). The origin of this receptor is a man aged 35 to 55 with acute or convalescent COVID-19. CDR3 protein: CASRLWEDGELFF. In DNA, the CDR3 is TGTGCCAGCAGGCTTTGGGAGGACGGGGAGCTGTTTTTT. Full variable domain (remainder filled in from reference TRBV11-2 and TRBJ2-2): EAGVAQSPRYKIIEKRQSVAFWCNPISGHATLYWYQQILGQGPKLLIQFQNNGVVDDSQLPKDRFSAERLKGVDSTLKIQPAKLEDSAVYLCASRLWEDGELFFGEGSRLTVL.